This T cell receptor (beta chain) stems from a study of blood T cells in healthy people across ages. Study conclusions and caveats: Greater diversity and more naive CD4+ cells were seen in long-lived donors than in aged donors. Lack of knowledge of donor CMV status possibly confounded expanded clonotype changes.

The germline V gene encodes CDR1 SQVTM and CDR2 ANQGSEA. The CDR3 consists of 14 residues. With a J-beta primer mix and a sample-barcoded 5' primer, a second PCR ran about 6 to 11 cycles. TCRdb redid the calling of the 5' RACE reads with MiXCR, one entry per CDR3 protein. The table includes 600,000 to 1,000,000 distinct CDR3 sequences, more than 20% detected once. Turning to this clonotype: Its antigen is still unknown.

The same data also contributed to another study, on T cells of mothers and their children. That study reports: Biologically related mothers and children overlapped slightly more than unrelated pairs, a non-significant difference.

The rearrangement joins TRBV29-1 to TRBJ2-5; 8 nucleotides align to TRBD2. TRBJ2-1 explains the end of the DNA better; the J call may be wrong. Input material: blood. The origin of this receptor is a boy aged 5-17 years in good health. The CDR3 coding sequence is TGCAGCGGACGACTAAGCGGGGGCCACAATGAGCAGTTCTTC. This codes for CSGRLSGGHNEQFF.